This T cell receptor beta chain was sequenced during a study of blood T cell repertoires in COVID-19. Overall study: There were acute and convalescent COVID-19 samples, and they came from the United States, Italy and Spain. PBMCs, B-cell-depleted T cells, or T cells provided the cDNA or gDNA that made up the material.

The germline V and J ends were trimmed by 3 bases and 0 bases, with 5 bases remaining between them. The CDR3 contains 13 residues. Germline V lookup: CDR1 SEHNR, CDR2 FQNEAQ (reference sequence). Cohorts were determined from participant-reported clinical history. Original methodology: Amplification of reference gene primers was used by the study to estimate nucleated cell counts. Here immunoSEQ multiplex PCR was the method, and the copy in TCRdb shows in-frame clones only, minus some. V and J calls and clone size are copied from that table; D and trimming were computed from the DNA. Of fewer than 250,000 clones listed, 70% to 90% are singletons.

Sequencing was carried out using PBMCs or T cells enriched from blood (not recorded which). The origin of this receptor is a woman aged 45-60 years with acute COVID-19. The J gene is TRBJ1-1, the V gene TRBV7-9; D uncertain. CDR3 nucleotides: TGTGCCAGCAGCTTCGAGCTGAACACTGAAGCTTTCTTT. This encodes CASSFELNTEAFF.